This T cell receptor (beta chain) was sequenced in a study of shared clonotypes between healthy human individuals. Study at large: Participating donors consisted of two women and a few men aged 18 to 49. Each donor's CD8 memory used one plate, CD8 naive two, each CD4 subset three.

Clones were sequenced by immunoSEQ multiplex PCR, and TCRdb holds only the in-frame ones, with some missing. The repertoire holds approximately 2,300,000 clones, 85% to 95% seen once, with around 0.4% in the top ten. Deletions cut 0 bases from V and 0 bases from J, with 15 bases between. In germline, CDR1 is SGHDT, CDR2 YYEEEE. The CDR3 length is 17 residues. On this clone itself: Its antigen remains unidentified.

Study-level results: Between a handful of donors, naive CD4 clonotypes were shared at a level of about 5%.

Splitting the CD4+ cells yielded a CD45RA+ naive subset and a CD45RA-negative memory subset. Material for sequencing was naive CD4+ T cells from PBMCs. The sample's subset: CD45RA+ positively selected. This clonotype originated in a man younger than 35 in good health. Some clones in this sample may be carry-over from other donors' samples. V gene TRBV5-6 combines with J gene TRBJ2-5, with D perhaps being TRBD1 or TRBD2 (5 bases each). CDR3 nucleotide sequence: TGTGCCAGCAGCTTGGCCTCCCAGGGCGGGTACCAAGAGACCCAGTACTTC. Protein product: CASSLASQGGYQETQYF.